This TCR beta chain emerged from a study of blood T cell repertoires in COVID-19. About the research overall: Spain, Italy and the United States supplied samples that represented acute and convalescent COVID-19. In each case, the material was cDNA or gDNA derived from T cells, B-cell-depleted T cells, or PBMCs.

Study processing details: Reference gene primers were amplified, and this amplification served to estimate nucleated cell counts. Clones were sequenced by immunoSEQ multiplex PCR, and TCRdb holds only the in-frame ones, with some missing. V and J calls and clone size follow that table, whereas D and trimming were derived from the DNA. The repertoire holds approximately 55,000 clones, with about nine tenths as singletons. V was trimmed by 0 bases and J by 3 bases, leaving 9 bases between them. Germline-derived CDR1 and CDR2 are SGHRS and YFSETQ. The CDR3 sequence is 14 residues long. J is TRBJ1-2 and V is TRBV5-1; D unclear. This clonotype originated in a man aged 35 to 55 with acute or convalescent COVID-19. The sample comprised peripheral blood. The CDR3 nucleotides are TGCGCCAGCAGCTTGGATAGCCAGCACTATGGCTACACCTTC. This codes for CASSLDSQHYGYTF.